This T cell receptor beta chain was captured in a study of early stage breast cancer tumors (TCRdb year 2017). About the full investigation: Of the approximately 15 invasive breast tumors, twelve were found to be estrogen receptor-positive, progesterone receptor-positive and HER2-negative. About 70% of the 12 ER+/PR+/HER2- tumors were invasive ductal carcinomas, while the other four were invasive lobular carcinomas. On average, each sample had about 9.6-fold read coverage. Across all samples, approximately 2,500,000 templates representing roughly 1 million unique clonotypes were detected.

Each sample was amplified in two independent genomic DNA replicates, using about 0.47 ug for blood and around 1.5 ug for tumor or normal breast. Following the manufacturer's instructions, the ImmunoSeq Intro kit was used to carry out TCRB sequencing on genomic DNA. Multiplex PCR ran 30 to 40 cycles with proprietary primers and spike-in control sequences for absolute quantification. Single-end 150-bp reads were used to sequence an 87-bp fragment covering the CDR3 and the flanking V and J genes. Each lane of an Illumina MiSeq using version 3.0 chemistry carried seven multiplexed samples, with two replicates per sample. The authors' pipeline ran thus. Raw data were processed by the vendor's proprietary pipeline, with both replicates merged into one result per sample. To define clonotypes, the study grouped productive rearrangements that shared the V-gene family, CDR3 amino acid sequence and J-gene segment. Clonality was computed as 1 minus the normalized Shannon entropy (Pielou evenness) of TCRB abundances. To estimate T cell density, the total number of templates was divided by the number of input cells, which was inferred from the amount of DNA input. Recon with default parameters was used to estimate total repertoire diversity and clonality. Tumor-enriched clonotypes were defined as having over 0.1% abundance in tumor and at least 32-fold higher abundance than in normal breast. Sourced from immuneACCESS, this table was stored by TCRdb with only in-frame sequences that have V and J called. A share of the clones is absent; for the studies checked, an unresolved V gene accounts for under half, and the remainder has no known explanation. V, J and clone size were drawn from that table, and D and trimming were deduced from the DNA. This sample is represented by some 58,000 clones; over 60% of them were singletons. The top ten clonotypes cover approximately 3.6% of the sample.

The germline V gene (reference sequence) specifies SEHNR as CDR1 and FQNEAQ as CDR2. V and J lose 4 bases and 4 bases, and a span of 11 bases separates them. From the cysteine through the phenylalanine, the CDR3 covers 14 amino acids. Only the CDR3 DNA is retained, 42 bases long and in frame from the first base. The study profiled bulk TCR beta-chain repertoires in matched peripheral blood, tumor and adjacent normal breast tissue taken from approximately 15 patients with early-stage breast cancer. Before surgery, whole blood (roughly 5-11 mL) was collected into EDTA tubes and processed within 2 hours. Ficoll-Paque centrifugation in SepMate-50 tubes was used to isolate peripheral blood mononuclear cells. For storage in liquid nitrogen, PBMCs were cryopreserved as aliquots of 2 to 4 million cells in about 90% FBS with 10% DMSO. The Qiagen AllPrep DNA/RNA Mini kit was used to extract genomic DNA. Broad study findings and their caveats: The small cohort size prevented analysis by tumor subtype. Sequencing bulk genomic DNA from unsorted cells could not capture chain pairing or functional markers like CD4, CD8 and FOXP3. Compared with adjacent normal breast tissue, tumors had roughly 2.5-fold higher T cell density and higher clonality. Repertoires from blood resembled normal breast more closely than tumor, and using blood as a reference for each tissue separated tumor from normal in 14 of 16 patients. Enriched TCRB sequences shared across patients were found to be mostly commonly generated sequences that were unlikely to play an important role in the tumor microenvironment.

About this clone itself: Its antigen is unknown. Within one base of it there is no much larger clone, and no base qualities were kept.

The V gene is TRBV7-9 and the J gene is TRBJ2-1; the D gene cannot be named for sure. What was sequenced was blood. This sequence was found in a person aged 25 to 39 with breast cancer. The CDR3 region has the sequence CASSSQVGYNEQFF. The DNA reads TGTGCCAGCAGCTCCCAAGTAGGGTACAATGAGCAGTTCTTC.